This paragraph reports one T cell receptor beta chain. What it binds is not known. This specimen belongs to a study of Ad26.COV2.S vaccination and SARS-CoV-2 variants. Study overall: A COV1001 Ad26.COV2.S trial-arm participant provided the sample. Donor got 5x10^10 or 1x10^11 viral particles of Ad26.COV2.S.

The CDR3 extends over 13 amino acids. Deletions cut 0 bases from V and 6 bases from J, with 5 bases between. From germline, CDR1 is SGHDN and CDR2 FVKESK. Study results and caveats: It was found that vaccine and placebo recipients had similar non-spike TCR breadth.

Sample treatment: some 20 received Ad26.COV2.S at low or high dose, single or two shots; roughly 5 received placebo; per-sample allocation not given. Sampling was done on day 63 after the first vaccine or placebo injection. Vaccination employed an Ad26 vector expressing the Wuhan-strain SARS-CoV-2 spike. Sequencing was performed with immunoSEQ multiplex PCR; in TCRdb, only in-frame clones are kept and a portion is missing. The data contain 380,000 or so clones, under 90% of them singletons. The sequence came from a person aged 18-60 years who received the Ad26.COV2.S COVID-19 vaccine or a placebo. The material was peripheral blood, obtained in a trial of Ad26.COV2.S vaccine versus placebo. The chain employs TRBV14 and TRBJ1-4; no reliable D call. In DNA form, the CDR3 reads TGTGCCAGCAGCCAAGATAACGATGAAAAACTGTTTTTT. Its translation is CASSQDNDEKLFF. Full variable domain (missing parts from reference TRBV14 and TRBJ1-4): EAGVTQFPSHSVIEKGQTVTLRCDPISGHDNLYWYRRVMGKEIKFLLHFVKESKQDESGMPNNRFLAERTGGTYSTLKVQPAELEDSGVYFCASSQDNDEKLFFGSGTQLSVL.